Presented here are 22 T cell receptor beta chains from one specimen sequenced in a study of early stage breast cancer tumors. Profiling relied on immunoSEQ multiplex PCR, and the TCRdb table lists in-frame clones only, not all of them. The sample records tens of thousands of clones, roughly four fifths being singletons. The sequencing sample was made of blood. These receptors originate from a person aged 35-50 years with breast cancer.

The chain combines TRBV11-3 with TRBJ2-1; 7 nucleotides align to TRBD2. Germline assignment: CDR1 SGHNT and CDR2 YENEEA. Trimming at V came to 3 bases and at J to 6 bases, leaving 5 bases not matched to a gene. The CDR3 consists of 14 residues. The CDR3, as DNA: TGTGCCAGCAGCTTGAGGACTAGGGGCAATGAGCAGTTCTTC. Protein sequence: CASSLRTRGNEQFF.

The chain uses TRBV9 and TRBJ2-2, with 11 bases aligning to TRBD2. CDR3 length equals 16 residues. Germline V gene data show CDR1 as SGDLS and CDR2 as YYNGEE. V dropped 4 bases and J dropped 1; count of bases not matched to a gene: 3. The CDR3 protein is CASSLGLAENTGELFF. CDR3 DNA sequence: TGTGCCAGCAGCCTGGGACTAGCGGAGAACACCGGGGAGCTGTTTTTT.

This clone was seen once. The CDR3 coding sequence is TGTGCCAGCCGGGACGCTAGCTCATACACCGGGGAGCTGTTTTTT. Translating it yields CASRDASSYTGELFF. The rearrangement links TRBV9 to TRBJ2-2; D may correspond to TRBD1 or TRBD2 (5 bases each). The CDR3 is 15 amino acids. CDR1 is SGDLS, CDR2 YYNGEE, per germline. Trimming removed 7 bases from V and 3 bases from J, with 16 bases in between.

In this sample, this clone turned up a few times. Here the CDR3 reads CASTDRVMNTEAFF. The CDR3 DNA reads as TGTGCCAGCACCGACAGAGTAATGAACACTGAAGCTTTCTTT. The V and J genes are TRBV6-5 and TRBJ1-1, with D perhaps matching TRBD1 (5 bases). This CDR3 has 14 residues. CDR1 is MNHEY and CDR2 is SVGAGI in the germline V gene. Trimming left V 7 bases short and J 0 bases short, with 12 bases between.

CDR3 coding DNA: TGTGCCAGTAGTATTTCGGGCGGGCTTAGCTCCTACGAGCAGTACTTC. Its translation is CASSISGGLSSYEQYF. This rearrangement joins TRBV19 to TRBJ2-7; D is possibly TRBD2 (5 bases). Germline V lookup: CDR1 LNHDA, CDR2 SQIVND (reference sequence). The CDR3 sequence is 16 residues long. V lost 3 bases and J lost 0, with 15 bases in between.

This chain connects TRBV19 to TRBJ1-4, with 7 bases identical to TRBD1. The CDR3 has 12 residues. The junction had 5 bases not matched to a gene; V was cut back by 9 bases and J by 7 bases. CDR1 is LNHDA, CDR2 SQIVND, per germline (reference sequence). CDR3 nucleotides: TGTGCCAGCGGGACAGTTAGTGAAAAACTGTTTTTT. Translated: CASGTVSEKLFF.

This chain connects TRBV4-2 to TRBJ2-7; D may be TRBD2 (8 bases). Germline V lookup: CDR1 LGHNA, CDR2 YNFKEQ. V was cut by 4 bases and J by 3 bases, with 25 bases left in between. The length of the CDR3 is 18 residues. CDR3 DNA: TGTGCCAGCAGCCGCCAGGGGGGCCGTACTAGCGGAGACTACGAGCAGTACTTC. Protein: CASSRQGGRTSGDYEQYF.

The chain employs TRBV2 and TRBJ2-7; no definite D call. Per germline, CDR1 SNHLY and CDR2 FYNNEI. The CDR3 is 11 amino acids. Trimming removed 7 bases at V and 6 bases at J, with 10 bases between. This CDR3 is CASTLLVEQYF. In nucleotides, the CDR3 is TGTGCCAGCACCCTCCTAGTCGAGCAGTACTTC.

This chain uses TRBV29-1 with TRBJ1-5; no clear D. The CDR3 totals 13 residues. Germline V gene lookup returns CDR1 SQVTM and CDR2 ANQGSEA. Trimming left V 4 bases short and J 0 bases short, with 7 bases between. The CDR3 sequence: CSVGTASNQPQHF. The DNA of the CDR3 is TGCAGCGTTGGGACGGCTAGCAATCAGCCCCAGCATTTT.

This clone was counted once. The chain carries TRBV19 and TRBJ2-4, with 9 bases matching TRBD1. Germline V gene sequence: CDR1 LNHDA, CDR2 SQIVND (reference sequence). The V and J ends lost 3 bases and 2 bases, in that order; junction bases with no gene match: 5. The CDR3 totals 16 residues. DNA for the CDR3: TGTGCCAGTAGTATCGGACAGGGGCGATCCAAAAACATTCAGTACTTC. This translates into CASSIGQGRSKNIQYF.

This chain links TRBV7-2 with TRBJ2-5, with TRBD2 matching 7 bases. The CDR3 spans 14 residues. Germline values: CDR1 SGHTA, CDR2 FQGNSA. Trimming took 1 base from V and 7 from J; bases not matched to a gene: 6. The CDR3, as DNA: TGTGCCAGCAGCTTAGGACTCTGGGGGGGGACCCAGTACTTC. Its protein product is CASSLGLWGGTQYF.

The rearrangement links TRBV4-2 to TRBJ2-1; unclear D gene. The CDR3 length is 13 residues. Trimming shortened V by 0 bases and J by 4 bases, and 4 bases separated the two germline ends. Germline CDR1 and CDR2: LGHNA and YNFKEQ. In nucleotides, the CDR3 is TGTGCCAGCAGCCAAGAAGGGTACAATGAGCAGTTCTTC. Amino acid sequence: CASSQEGYNEQFF.

The chain carries TRBV11-2 and TRBJ2-5; D may be TRBD1 (5 bases). The germline V gene has CDR1 SGHAT and CDR2 FQNNGV. Between the trimmed V and J ends, which lost 5 bases and 4 bases, there was a span of 14 bases. CDR3 size: 14 residues. Here the CDR3 DNA reads TGTGCCAGCAGCCCTCCCCAGGGTAGAGAGACCCAGTACTTC. Residues: CASSPPQGRETQYF.

The chain couples TRBV18 to TRBJ2-7; 9 bases line up with TRBD2. The CDR3 sequence is 19 residues long. Losses at the gene ends were 6 bases for V and 2 bases for J; bases not matched to a gene: 20. Germline values: CDR1 KGHSH, CDR2 LQKENI. The CDR3 nucleotides are TGTGCCAGCTCCCTCGTCGGGGCTAGCGGGATTCCAACCGCCTACGAGCAGTACTTC. Its protein is CASSLVGASGIPTAYEQYF.

J is TRBJ2-7 and V is TRBV5-6, with TRBD1 matching over 8 bases. CDR1 SGHDT and CDR2 YYEEEE come from the germline V gene. The CDR3 spans 18 residues. Unmatched junction bases numbered 17, after V lost 2 bases and J lost 4 bases. This CDR3 is CASSFALRRTGSRYEQYF. The CDR3 DNA reads as TGTGCCAGCAGCTTTGCTCTTCGAAGGACAGGGAGTCGATACGAGCAGTACTTC.

This sequence joins TRBV2 and TRBJ2-1, with D uncertain. CDR1 is SNHLY, CDR2 FYNNEI, per germline. This CDR3 spans 13 amino acids. The V end was cut by 1 base, the J end by 14 bases, with 15 bases between. This chain's CDR3 is CASSEESWRPEFF. As DNA, the CDR3 is TGTGCCAGCAGTGAAGAGTCGTGGAGACCCGAGTTCTTC.

The genes are TRBV6-1 and TRBJ1-5; D might be TRBD1 (6 bases). CDR3 length equals 15 residues. The germline V and J ends were trimmed by 4 bases and 4 bases, with 14 bases remaining between them. CDR1 is MNHNS and CDR2 is SASEGT in the germline V gene. CDR3 DNA sequence: TGTGCCAGCAGTGCCTTGGGGGCTGGAAATCAGCCCCAGCATTTT. This codes for CASSALGAGNQPQHF.

The chain combines TRBV12-5 with TRBJ2-7; possibly TRBD1 for D (6 bases). V lost 1 base, J lost 3 bases, and 7 bases lay in between. The germline gives CDR1 LGHNT, CDR2 FRNRAP. The CDR3 runs 13 residues. CDR3 coding DNA: TGTGCTAGTGGTTTGGACAGGGACTACGAGCAGTACTTC. The encoded protein is CASGLDRDYEQYF.

The gene calls are TRBV27 and TRBJ2-1, with 14 bases matching TRBD2. With V trimmed by 6 bases and J by 10 bases, 11 bases remained unmatched. This CDR3 is 16 amino acids long. CDR1 MNHEY and CDR2 SMNVEV come from the germline V gene (reference sequence). The CDR3 region is CASRQSGLAGVNEQFF. The CDR3 DNA is TGTGCCAGCAGACAATCGGGACTAGCGGGAGTAAACGAGCAGTTCTTC.

V and J are TRBV5-1 and TRBJ2-1, with a weak D call TRBD2 (5 bases). Germline V gene lookup returns CDR1 SGHRS and CDR2 YFSETQ. With 0 bases removed from V and 9 bases from J, the gap between germline ends came to 10 bases. The CDR3 covers 13 residues. The CDR3 DNA follows: TGCGCCAGCAGCTTGGCCCTAGCAGGTGAGCAGTTCTTC. Translated, it gives CASSLALAGEQFF.

The chain is built from TRBV7-9 and TRBJ2-6; possibly TRBD1 for D (6 bases). Germline V gene data show CDR1 as SEHNR and CDR2 as FQNEAQ (reference sequence). V dropped 1 base and J dropped 3 bases, with 10 bases sitting between them. The CDR3 spans 16 residues. The CDR3 is CASSLGQVFGANVLTF. Written as DNA, the CDR3 is TGTGCCAGCAGCTTAGGACAGGTTTTTGGGGCCAACGTCCTGACTTTC.

CDR3 in amino acids: CASTGGTGSNEKLFF. DNA of the CDR3: TGTGCCAGCACTGGCGGGACAGGGTCTAATGAAAAACTGTTTTTT. The gene calls are TRBV6-5 and TRBJ1-4, with TRBD1 matching over 9 bases. Germline V CDR1 and CDR2: MNHEY, SVGAGI. CDR3 size: 15 residues. V dropped 7 bases and J dropped 3; count of bases not matched to a gene: 6.